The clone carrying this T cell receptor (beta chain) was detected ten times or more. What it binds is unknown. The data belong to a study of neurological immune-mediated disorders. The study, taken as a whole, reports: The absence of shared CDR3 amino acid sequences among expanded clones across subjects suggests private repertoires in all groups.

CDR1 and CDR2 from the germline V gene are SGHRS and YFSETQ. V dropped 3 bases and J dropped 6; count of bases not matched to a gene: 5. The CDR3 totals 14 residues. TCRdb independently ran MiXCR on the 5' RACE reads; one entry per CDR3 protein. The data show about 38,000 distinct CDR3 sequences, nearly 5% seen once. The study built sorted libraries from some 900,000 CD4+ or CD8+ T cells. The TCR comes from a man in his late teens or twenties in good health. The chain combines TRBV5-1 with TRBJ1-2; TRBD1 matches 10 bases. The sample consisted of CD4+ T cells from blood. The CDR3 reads CASSYRDRGDGYTF. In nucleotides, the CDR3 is TGCGCCAGCAGCTATAGGGACAGGGGCGATGGCTACACCTTC.